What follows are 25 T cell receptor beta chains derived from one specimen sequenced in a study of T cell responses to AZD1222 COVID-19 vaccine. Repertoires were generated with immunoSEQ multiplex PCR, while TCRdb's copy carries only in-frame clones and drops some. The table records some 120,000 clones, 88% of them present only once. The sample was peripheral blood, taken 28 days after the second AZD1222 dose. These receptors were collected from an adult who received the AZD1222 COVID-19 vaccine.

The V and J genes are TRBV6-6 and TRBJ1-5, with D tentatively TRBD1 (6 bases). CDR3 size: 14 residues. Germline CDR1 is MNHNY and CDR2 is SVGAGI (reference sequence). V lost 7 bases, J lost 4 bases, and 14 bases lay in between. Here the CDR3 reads CASTPGAGNQPQHF. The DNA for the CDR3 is TGTGCCAGCACTCCGGGGGCTGGGAATCAGCCCCAGCATTTT.

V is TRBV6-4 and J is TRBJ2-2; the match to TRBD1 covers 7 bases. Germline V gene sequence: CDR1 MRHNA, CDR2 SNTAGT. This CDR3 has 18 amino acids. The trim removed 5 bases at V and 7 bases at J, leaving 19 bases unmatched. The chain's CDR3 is CASSQLGRTGANLGELFF. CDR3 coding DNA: TGTGCCAGCAGTCAACTCGGGCGGACAGGAGCGAATCTCGGGGAGCTGTTTTTT.

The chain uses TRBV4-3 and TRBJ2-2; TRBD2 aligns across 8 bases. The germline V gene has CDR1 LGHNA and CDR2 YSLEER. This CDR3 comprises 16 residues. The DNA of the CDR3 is TGCCCCCCCCGCCACGCCCGGGGGGGGTGGGCCGGGGAGCTGTTTTTT. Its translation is CPPRHARGGWAGELFF.

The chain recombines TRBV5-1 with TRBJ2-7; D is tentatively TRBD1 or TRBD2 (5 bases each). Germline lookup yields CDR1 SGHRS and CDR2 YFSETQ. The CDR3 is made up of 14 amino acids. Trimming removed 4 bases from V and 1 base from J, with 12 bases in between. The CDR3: CASSSGGGSYEQYF. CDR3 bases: TGCGCCAGCAGCAGCGGTGGGGGTTCCTACGAGCAGTACTTC.

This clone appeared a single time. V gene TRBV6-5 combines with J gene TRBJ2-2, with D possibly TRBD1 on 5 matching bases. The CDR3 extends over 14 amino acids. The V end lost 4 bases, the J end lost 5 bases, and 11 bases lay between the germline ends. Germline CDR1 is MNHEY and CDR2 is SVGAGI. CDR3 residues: CASSSQGWTGELFF. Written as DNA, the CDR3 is TGTGCCAGCAGTTCGCAGGGTTGGACCGGGGAGCTGTTTTTT.

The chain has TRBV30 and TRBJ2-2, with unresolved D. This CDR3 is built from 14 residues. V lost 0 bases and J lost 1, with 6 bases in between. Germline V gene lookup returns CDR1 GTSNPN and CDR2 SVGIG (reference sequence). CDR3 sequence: CAWSVERNTGELFF. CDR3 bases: TGTGCCTGGAGTGTAGAGAGGAACACCGGGGAGCTGTTTTTT.

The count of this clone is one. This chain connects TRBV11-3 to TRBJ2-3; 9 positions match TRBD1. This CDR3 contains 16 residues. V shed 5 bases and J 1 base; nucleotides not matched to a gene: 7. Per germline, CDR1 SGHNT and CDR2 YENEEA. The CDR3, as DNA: TGTGCCAGCAGCCCTACAGGGGGCCGCCGCACAGATACGCAGTATTTT. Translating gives CASSPTGGRRTDTQYF.

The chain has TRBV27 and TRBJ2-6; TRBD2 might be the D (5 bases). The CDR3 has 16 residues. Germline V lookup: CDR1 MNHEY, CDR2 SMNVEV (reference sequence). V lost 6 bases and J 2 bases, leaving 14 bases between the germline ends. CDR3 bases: TGTGCCAGCAGCCCGGGATCTCAGCCTGGGGCCAACGTCCTGACTTTC. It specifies CASSPGSQPGANVLTF.

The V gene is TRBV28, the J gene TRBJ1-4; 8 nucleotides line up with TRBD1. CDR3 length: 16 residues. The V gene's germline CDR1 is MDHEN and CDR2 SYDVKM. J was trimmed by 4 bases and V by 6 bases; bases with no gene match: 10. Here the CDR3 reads CASSPTGEGNNEKLFF. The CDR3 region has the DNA TGTGCCAGCAGCCCGACAGGGGAGGGAAATAATGAAAAACTGTTTTTT.

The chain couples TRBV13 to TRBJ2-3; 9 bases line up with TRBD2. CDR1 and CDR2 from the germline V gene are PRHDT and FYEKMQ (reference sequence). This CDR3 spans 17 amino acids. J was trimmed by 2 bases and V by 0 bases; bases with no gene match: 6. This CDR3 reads CASSLGPLAGITDTQYF. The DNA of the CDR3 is TGTGCCAGCAGCTTAGGCCCTCTAGCGGGGATCACAGATACGCAGTATTTT.

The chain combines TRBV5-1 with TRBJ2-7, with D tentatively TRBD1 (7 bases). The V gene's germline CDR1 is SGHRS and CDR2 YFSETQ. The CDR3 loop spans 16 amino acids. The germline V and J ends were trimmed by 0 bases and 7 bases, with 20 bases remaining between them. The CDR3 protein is CASSLAGGTAMREQYF. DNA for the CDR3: TGCGCCAGCAGCTTGGCCGGAGGGACAGCCATGAGGGAGCAGTACTTC.

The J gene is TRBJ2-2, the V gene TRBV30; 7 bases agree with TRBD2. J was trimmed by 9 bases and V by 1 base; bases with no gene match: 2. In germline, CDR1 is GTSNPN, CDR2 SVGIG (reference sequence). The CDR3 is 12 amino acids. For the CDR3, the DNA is TGTGCCTGGAGTGAAAGCGGGAGGGAGCTGTTTTTT. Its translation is CAWSESGRELFF.

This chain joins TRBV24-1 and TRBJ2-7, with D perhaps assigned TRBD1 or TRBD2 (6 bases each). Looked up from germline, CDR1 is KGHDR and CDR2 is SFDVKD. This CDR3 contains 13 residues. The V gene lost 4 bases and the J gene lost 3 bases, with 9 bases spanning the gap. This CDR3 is CATSEGGGYEQYF. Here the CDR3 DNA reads TGTGCCACCAGTGAAGGAGGGGGCTACGAGCAGTACTTC.

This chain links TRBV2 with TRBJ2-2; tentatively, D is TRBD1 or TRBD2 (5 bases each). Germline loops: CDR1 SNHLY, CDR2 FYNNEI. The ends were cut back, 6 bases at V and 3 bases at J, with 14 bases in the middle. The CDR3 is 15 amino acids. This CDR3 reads CASRLGVSDTGELFF. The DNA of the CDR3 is TGTGCCAGCAGACTGGGGGTTTCGGACACCGGGGAGCTGTTTTTT. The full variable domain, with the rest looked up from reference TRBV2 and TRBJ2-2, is EPEVTQTPSHQVTQMGQEVILRCVPISNHLYFYWYRQILGQKVEFLVSFYNNEISEKSEIFDDQFSVERPDGSNFTLKIRSTKLEDSAMYFCASRLGVSDTGELFFGEGSRLTVL.

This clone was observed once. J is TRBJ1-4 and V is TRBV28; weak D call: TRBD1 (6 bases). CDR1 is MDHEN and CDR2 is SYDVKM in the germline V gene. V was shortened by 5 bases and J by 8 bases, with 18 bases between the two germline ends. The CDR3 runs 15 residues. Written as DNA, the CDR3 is TGTGCCAGCAGTGACGGACAGCTCACCTTCGAAAAACTGTTTTTT. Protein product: CASSDGQLTFEKLFF.

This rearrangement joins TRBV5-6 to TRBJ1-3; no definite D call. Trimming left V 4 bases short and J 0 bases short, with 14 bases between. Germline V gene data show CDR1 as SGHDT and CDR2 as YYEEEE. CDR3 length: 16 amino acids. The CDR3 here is CASSAGFPRSGNTIYF. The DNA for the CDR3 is TGTGCCAGCAGCGCAGGCTTTCCCCGCTCTGGAAACACCATATATTTT. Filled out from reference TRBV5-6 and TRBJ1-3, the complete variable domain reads DAGVTQSPTHLIKTRGQQVTLRCSPKSGHDTVSWYQQALGQGPQFIFQYYEEEERQRGNFPDRFSGHQFPNYSSELNVNALLLGDSALYLCASSAGFPRSGNTIYFGEGSWLTVV.

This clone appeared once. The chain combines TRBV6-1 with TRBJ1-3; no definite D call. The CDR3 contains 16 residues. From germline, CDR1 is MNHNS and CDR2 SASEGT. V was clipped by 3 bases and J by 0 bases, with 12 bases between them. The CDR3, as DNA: TGTGCCAGCAGTGAGACACTGAACCCCTCTGGAAACACCATATATTTT. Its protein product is CASSETLNPSGNTIYF.

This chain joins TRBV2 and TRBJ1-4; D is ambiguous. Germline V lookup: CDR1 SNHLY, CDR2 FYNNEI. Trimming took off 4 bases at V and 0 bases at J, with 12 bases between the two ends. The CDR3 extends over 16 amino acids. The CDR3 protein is CASSVYLPATNEKLFF. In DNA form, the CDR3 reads TGTGCCAGCAGTGTTTATCTCCCGGCAACTAATGAAAAACTGTTTTTT.

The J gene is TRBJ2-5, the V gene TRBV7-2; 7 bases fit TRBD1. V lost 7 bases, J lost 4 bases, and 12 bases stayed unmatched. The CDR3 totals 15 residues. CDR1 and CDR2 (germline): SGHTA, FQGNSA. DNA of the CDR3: TGTGCCAGCACCGCGACAGGGTCGGGCGGAGAGACCCAGTACTTC. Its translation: CASTATGSGGETQYF.

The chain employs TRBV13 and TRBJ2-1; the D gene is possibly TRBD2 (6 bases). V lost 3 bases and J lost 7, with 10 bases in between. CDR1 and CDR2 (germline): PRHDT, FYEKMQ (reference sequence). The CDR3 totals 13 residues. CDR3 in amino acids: CASSFGSQNEQFF. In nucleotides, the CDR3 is TGTGCCAGCAGCTTCGGGAGTCAAAATGAGCAGTTCTTC.

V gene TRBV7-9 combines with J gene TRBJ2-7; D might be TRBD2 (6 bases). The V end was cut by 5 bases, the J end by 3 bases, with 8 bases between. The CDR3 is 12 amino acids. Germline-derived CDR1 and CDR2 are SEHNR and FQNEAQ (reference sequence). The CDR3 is CASSPGDYEQYF. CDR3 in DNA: TGTGCCAGCAGCCCGGGGGACTACGAGCAGTACTTC.

In DNA form, the CDR3 reads TGCGCCAGCAGCCAAGGCCTAGCGGGAGAATACAATGAGCAGTTCTTC. Its protein product is CASSQGLAGEYNEQFF. The chain employs TRBV4-1 and TRBJ2-1; 10 nucleotides agree with TRBD2. The CDR3 runs 16 residues. The V and J ends lost 1 base and 4 bases, in that order; junction bases with no gene match: 4. Germline assignment: CDR1 MGHRA and CDR2 YSYEKL.

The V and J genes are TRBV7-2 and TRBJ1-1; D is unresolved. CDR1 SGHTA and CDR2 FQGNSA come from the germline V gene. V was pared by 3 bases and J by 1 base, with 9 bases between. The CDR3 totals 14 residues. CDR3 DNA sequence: TGTGCCAGCAGCTTCGGCCCCGGGAACACTGAAGCTTTCTTT. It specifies CASSFGPGNTEAFF.

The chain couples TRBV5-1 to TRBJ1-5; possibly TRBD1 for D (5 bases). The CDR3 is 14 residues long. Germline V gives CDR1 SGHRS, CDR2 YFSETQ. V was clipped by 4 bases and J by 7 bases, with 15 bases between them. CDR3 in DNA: TGCGCCAGCAGCCTGGGGCAGGGCGGGCAGCCCCAGCATTTT. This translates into CASSLGQGGQPQHF.

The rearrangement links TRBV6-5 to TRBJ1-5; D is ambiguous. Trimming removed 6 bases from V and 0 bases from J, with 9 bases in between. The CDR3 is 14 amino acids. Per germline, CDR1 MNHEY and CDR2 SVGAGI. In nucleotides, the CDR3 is TGTGCCAGCAGCCAGATTTCTAGCAATCAGCCCCAGCATTTT. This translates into CASSQISSNQPQHF.